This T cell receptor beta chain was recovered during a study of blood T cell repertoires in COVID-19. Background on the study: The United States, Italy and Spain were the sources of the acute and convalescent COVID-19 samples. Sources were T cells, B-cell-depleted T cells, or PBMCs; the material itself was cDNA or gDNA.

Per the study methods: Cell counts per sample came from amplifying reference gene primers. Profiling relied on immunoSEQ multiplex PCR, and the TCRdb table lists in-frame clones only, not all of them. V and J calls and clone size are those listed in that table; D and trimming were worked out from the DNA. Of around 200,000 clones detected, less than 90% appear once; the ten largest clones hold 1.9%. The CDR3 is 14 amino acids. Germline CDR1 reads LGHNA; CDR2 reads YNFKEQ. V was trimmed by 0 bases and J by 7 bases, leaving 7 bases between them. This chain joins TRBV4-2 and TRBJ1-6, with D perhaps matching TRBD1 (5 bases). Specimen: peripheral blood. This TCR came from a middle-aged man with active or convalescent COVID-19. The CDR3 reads CASSQEQVNSPLHF. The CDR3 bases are TGTGCCAGCAGCCAAGAACAGGTCAATTCACCCCTCCACTTT.